These T cell receptor beta chains were read from a single sample in a study of cytomegalovirus exposure and HLA in healthy donors. TCRdb keeps only in-frame clones here, not all; method: immunoSEQ multiplex PCR. The sample carries approximately 170,000 clones, 74% recorded once. The sample was PBMCs. All receptors come from a woman aged 25-40 years in good health and CMV-seropositive. CDR3s include the opening cysteine and the closing phenylalanine or tryptophan. Each record gives: CDR3 protein, CDR3 DNA, clone size, D gene, V gene, J gene. A D gene is named only where the DNA matches it firmly. Clone size is given for some rows only: seen once, a few or many times, or a class if the clone is expanded.

CDR3 protein: CATSRDRDRRQFF
CDR3 DNA: TGTGCCACCAGCAGAGATAGGGACAGACGCCAGTTCTTC
clone size: .
D gene: TRBD1
V gene: TRBV15
J gene: TRBJ2-1

CDR3 protein: CASSLVLAGGAYNEQFF
CDR3 DNA: TGTGCTAGCAGCTTAGTACTAGCGGGGGGTGCCTACAATGAGCAGTTCTTC
clone size: .
D gene: TRBD2
V gene: TRBV7-7
J gene: TRBJ2-1

CDR3 protein: CASSPPQILAGRYEQYF
CDR3 DNA: TGTGCCAGCAGTCCCCCTCAAATTCTAGCGGGACGCTACGAGCAGTACTTC
clone size: .
D gene: TRBD2
V gene: TRBV28
J gene: TRBJ2-7

CDR3 protein: CASTSPSGSTDTQYF
CDR3 DNA: TGCGCCAGCACATCCCCTAGCGGTAGCACAGATACGCAGTATTTT
clone size: .
D gene: TRBD2
V gene: TRBV5-1
J gene: TRBJ2-3

CDR3 protein: CAIRVAGEVRDEQFF
CDR3 DNA: TGTGCCATCAGGGTAGCGGGAGAGGTAAGAGATGAGCAGTTCTTC
clone size: .
D gene: TRBD2
V gene: TRBV10-3
J gene: TRBJ2-1

CDR3 protein: CASRPGHPTDTQYF
CDR3 DNA: TGTGCCAGCAGGCCGGGACACCCCACAGATACGCAGTATTTT
clone size: .
D gene: .
V gene: TRBV27
J gene: TRBJ2-3

CDR3 protein: CASSQDAVPEAFF
CDR3 DNA: TGTGCCAGCAGCCAAGATGCAGTTCCTGAAGCTTTCTTT
clone size: .
D gene: .
V gene: TRBV4-2
J gene: TRBJ1-1

CDR3 protein: CASSLRQGAYEQYF
CDR3 DNA: TGTGCCAGCAGCTTACGACAGGGAGCCTACGAGCAGTACTTC
clone size: .
D gene: TRBD1
V gene: TRBV11-2
J gene: TRBJ2-7

CDR3 protein: CASSPPMNTEAFF
CDR3 DNA: TGTGCCAGCAGCCCCCCAATGAACACTGAAGCTTTCTTT
clone size: .
D gene: .
V gene: TRBV5-6
J gene: TRBJ1-1

CDR3 protein: CASSPGQGGYGYTF
CDR3 DNA: TGTGCCAGCAGCCCCGGACAGGGTGGGTATGGCTACACCTTC
clone size: .
D gene: TRBD1
V gene: TRBV7-2
J gene: TRBJ1-2

CDR3 protein: CASSARTRGRSGNTIYF
CDR3 DNA: TGTGCCAGCAGCGCCCGTACCAGGGGCCGGTCTGGAAACACCATATATTTT
clone size: .
D gene: .
V gene: TRBV7-6
J gene: TRBJ1-3

CDR3 protein: CASSFRQSTNYGYTF
CDR3 DNA: TGTGCCAGCAGTTTTAGACAGTCAACTAACTATGGCTACACCTTC
clone size: .
D gene: .
V gene: TRBV7-2
J gene: TRBJ1-2

CDR3 protein: CASSRTTGAPLDNEQFF
CDR3 DNA: TGTGCCAGCAGCCGTACGACAGGGGCCCCCCTTGACAATGAGCAGTTCTTC
clone size: few
D gene: TRBD1
V gene: TRBV7-8
J gene: TRBJ2-1

CDR3 protein: CASTRDRGAEAFF
CDR3 DNA: TGTGCCAGCACCCGGGACAGGGGCGCTGAAGCTTTCTTT
clone size: .
D gene: TRBD1
V gene: TRBV5-4
J gene: TRBJ1-1

CDR3 protein: CASSPRTSGRRDEQYF
CDR3 DNA: TGTGCCAGCAGTCCTAGAACTAGCGGGAGGAGGGATGAGCAGTACTTC
clone size: .
D gene: TRBD2
V gene: TRBV2
J gene: TRBJ2-7

CDR3 protein: CASFGGGYVQETQYF
CDR3 DNA: TGCGCCAGCTTTGGGGGCGGGTACGTCCAAGAGACCCAGTACTTC
clone size: .
D gene: .
V gene: TRBV10-2
J gene: TRBJ2-5

CDR3 protein: CASSQDAGSYNEQFF
CDR3 DNA: TGCGCCAGCAGCCAAGACGCCGGCTCCTACAATGAGCAGTTCTTC
clone size: .
D gene: .
V gene: TRBV4-1
J gene: TRBJ2-1

CDR3 protein: CSVGDGGTGELFF
CDR3 DNA: TGCAGCGTTGGGGACGGAGGGACCGGGGAGCTGTTTTTT
clone size: few
D gene: .
V gene: TRBV29-1
J gene: TRBJ2-2

CDR3 protein: CASSINYGYTF
CDR3 DNA: TGTGCCAGCAGTATAAACTATGGCTACACCTTC
clone size: .
D gene: .
V gene: TRBV5-5
J gene: TRBJ1-2

CDR3 protein: CASSPGGGTEAFF
CDR3 DNA: TGTGCCAGCAGCCCGGGGGGCGGCACTGAAGCTTTCTTT
clone size: .
D gene: .
V gene: TRBV6-5
J gene: TRBJ1-1

CDR3 protein: CASSPPGHGGEQYF
CDR3 DNA: TGTGCCAGCAGCCCCCCGGGACACGGAGGCGAGCAGTACTTC
clone size: .
D gene: .
V gene: TRBV11-2
J gene: TRBJ2-7

CDR3 protein: CASSPVDTNQPQHF
CDR3 DNA: TGTGCCAGCAGTCCGGTAGACACCAATCAGCCCCAGCATTTT
clone size: .
D gene: .
V gene: TRBV7-9
J gene: TRBJ1-5

CDR3 protein: CASRPRTGRGNEQFF
CDR3 DNA: TGTGCCAGCAGACCCAGGACAGGTCGAGGCAATGAGCAGTTCTTC
clone size: .
D gene: TRBD1
V gene: TRBV6-5
J gene: TRBJ2-1

CDR3 protein: CASSQVDFGFTAYNEQFF
CDR3 DNA: TGCGCCAGCAGCCAAGTCGATTTCGGTTTTACAGCCTACAATGAGCAGTTCTTC
clone size: medium-sized
D gene: .
V gene: TRBV4-1
J gene: TRBJ2-1

CDR3 protein: CASSFTGATGNTIYF
CDR3 DNA: TGTGCCAGCAGTTTTACAGGGGCCACTGGAAACACCATATATTTT
clone size: .
D gene: TRBD1
V gene: TRBV5-6
J gene: TRBJ1-3

CDR3 protein: CASSPRLRQGSARYYSPLHF
CDR3 DNA: TGTGCCAGCAGTCCCCGCCTGAGACAGGGATCAGCGCGGTATTATTCACCCCTCCACTTT
clone size: .
D gene: TRBD1
V gene: TRBV27
J gene: TRBJ1-6

CDR3 protein: CASAPGGRAGEQYF
CDR3 DNA: TGCGCCAGCGCCCCAGGCGGGAGGGCAGGGGAGCAGTACTTC
clone size: .
D gene: TRBD2
V gene: TRBV10-1
J gene: TRBJ2-7

CDR3 protein: CASRAGGDYGYTF
CDR3 DNA: TGTGCCAGCAGGGCAGGGGGCGACTATGGCTACACCTTC
clone size: .
D gene: TRBD1
V gene: TRBV2
J gene: TRBJ1-2

CDR3 protein: CASSSGILTAGGYTF
CDR3 DNA: TGCGCCAGCAGCTCGGGGATCCTTACGGCCGGTGGCTACACCTTC
clone size: .
D gene: .
V gene: TRBV5-1
J gene: TRBJ1-2

CDR3 protein: CASSPASTDTQYF
CDR3 DNA: TGTGCCAGCAGCCCCGCGAGCACAGATACGCAGTATTTT
clone size: .
D gene: .
V gene: TRBV14
J gene: TRBJ2-3

CDR3 protein: CASRTGVFQPQHF
CDR3 DNA: TGTGCCAGTAGGACAGGAGTATTTCAGCCCCAGCATTTT
clone size: .
D gene: .
V gene: TRBV19
J gene: TRBJ1-5

CDR3 protein: CASASGGDGYEQYF
CDR3 DNA: TGTGCCAGCGCCTCGGGGGGGGACGGCTACGAGCAGTACTTC
clone size: .
D gene: TRBD2
V gene: TRBV27
J gene: TRBJ2-7

CDR3 protein: CASSLRGYEQYF
CDR3 DNA: TGTGCCAGCAGTTTACGGGGATACGAGCAGTACTTC
clone size: .
D gene: .
V gene: TRBV27
J gene: TRBJ2-7

CDR3 protein: CASSDDLEYEQYF
CDR3 DNA: TGCGCCAGCAGCGACGACCTAGAGTACGAGCAGTACTTC
clone size: .
D gene: .
V gene: TRBV5-1
J gene: TRBJ2-7

CDR3 protein: CASRGTGSYNEQFF
CDR3 DNA: TGTGCCAGCAGAGGGACAGGGAGCTACAATGAGCAGTTCTTC
clone size: .
D gene: TRBD1
V gene: TRBV6-6
J gene: TRBJ2-1

CDR3 protein: CASSPDSWNTEAFF
CDR3 DNA: TGTGCCAGCAGCCCGGACAGTTGGAACACTGAAGCTTTCTTT
clone size: .
D gene: .
V gene: TRBV7-2
J gene: TRBJ1-1

CDR3 protein: CASSLAPQGGYTF
CDR3 DNA: TGTGCCAGCAGCTTGGCCCCCCAGGGTGGCTACACCTTC
clone size: .
D gene: .
V gene: TRBV5-5
J gene: TRBJ1-2

CDR3 protein: CASGPTRGMVNTEAFF
CDR3 DNA: TGTGCCAGCGGCCCTACTCGGGGGATGGTGAACACTGAAGCTTTCTTT
clone size: .
D gene: .
V gene: TRBV28
J gene: TRBJ1-1

CDR3 protein: CASREGIMSYNEQFF
CDR3 DNA: TGTGCCAGCCGTGAGGGAATAATGTCCTACAATGAGCAGTTCTTC
clone size: .
D gene: .
V gene: TRBV7-9
J gene: TRBJ2-1

CDR3 protein: CASSIGTGDYEQYF
CDR3 DNA: TGTGCCAGTAGTATAGGGACAGGGGACTACGAGCAGTACTTC
clone size: .
D gene: TRBD1
V gene: TRBV19
J gene: TRBJ2-7

CDR3 protein: CASSLEAGGPYEQYF
CDR3 DNA: TGCGCCAGCAGCTTGGAAGCGGGAGGCCCCTACGAGCAGTACTTC
clone size: .
D gene: TRBD2
V gene: TRBV5-1
J gene: TRBJ2-7

CDR3 protein: CASSSLGGYMNTEAFF
CDR3 DNA: TGTGCCAGCAGCTCGCTGGGGGGGTACATGAACACTGAAGCTTTCTTT
clone size: .
D gene: .
V gene: TRBV11-2
J gene: TRBJ1-1

CDR3 protein: CASSVGPSGEQYF
CDR3 DNA: TGTGCCAGTAGTGTTGGGCCTTCCGGCGAGCAGTACTTC
clone size: .
D gene: .
V gene: TRBV19
J gene: TRBJ2-7

CDR3 protein: CASSMRRRTAQGTQYF
CDR3 DNA: TGTGCCAGCAGCATGCGGCGTAGGACAGCCCAAGGGACCCAGTACTTC
clone size: .
D gene: .
V gene: TRBV5-8
J gene: TRBJ2-5

CDR3 protein: CASSFGTGGEQYF
CDR3 DNA: TGCGCCAGCAGCTTCGGGACAGGGGGCGAGCAGTACTTC
clone size: .
D gene: TRBD1
V gene: TRBV5-1
J gene: TRBJ2-7

CDR3 protein: CATSVLGGSNQPQHF
CDR3 DNA: TGTGCCACCAGCGTCCTAGGGGGTAGCAATCAGCCCCAGCATTTT
clone size: few
D gene: .
V gene: TRBV15
J gene: TRBJ1-5

CDR3 protein: CASRETWTSGTYEQYF
CDR3 DNA: TGTGCCAGCAGGGAGACCTGGACTAGCGGAACCTACGAGCAGTACTTC
clone size: .
D gene: TRBD2
V gene: TRBV28
J gene: TRBJ2-7

CDR3 protein: CASSNRGPANQPQHF
CDR3 DNA: TGTGCCAGCAGTAACAGGGGCCCCGCCAATCAGCCCCAGCATTTT
clone size: once
D gene: TRBD1
V gene: TRBV28
J gene: TRBJ1-5

CDR3 protein: CASSEGGLAGYTF
CDR3 DNA: TGCGCCAGCAGTGAGGGCGGACTGGCTGGCTACACCTTC
clone size: once
D gene: .
V gene: TRBV10-2
J gene: TRBJ1-2

CDR3 protein: CASSLSGGGLGETQYF
CDR3 DNA: TGTGCCAGCAGCCTCTCGGGGGGGGGCCTGGGGGAGACCCAGTACTTC
clone size: .
D gene: TRBD2
V gene: TRBV28
J gene: TRBJ2-5

CDR3 protein: CASSLRTSGRVTDTQYF
CDR3 DNA: TGTGCCAGCAGCTTACGGACTAGCGGGAGGGTAACAGATACGCAGTATTTT
clone size: .
D gene: TRBD2
V gene: TRBV11-2
J gene: TRBJ2-3

CDR3 protein: CASSAGLREQFF
CDR3 DNA: TGTGCCAGCAGCGCGGGACTCAGAGAGCAGTTCTTC
clone size: .
D gene: .
V gene: TRBV5-4
J gene: TRBJ2-1

CDR3 protein: CASSLGGLPYEQYF
CDR3 DNA: TGTGCCAGCAGCTTGGGGGGGCTCCCCTACGAGCAGTACTTC
clone size: .
D gene: .
V gene: TRBV5-4
J gene: TRBJ2-7

CDR3 protein: CASSQGTEAFF
CDR3 DNA: TGCGCCAGCAGCCAAGGAACAGAAGCTTTCTTT
clone size: .
D gene: .
V gene: TRBV4-1
J gene: TRBJ1-1

CDR3 protein: CASIPAGRGHEQFF
CDR3 DNA: TGTGCCAGCATCCCGGCGGGGAGGGGACATGAGCAGTTCTTC
clone size: .
D gene: TRBD2
V gene: TRBV7-9
J gene: TRBJ2-1

CDR3 protein: CASSWGGSSYEQYF
CDR3 DNA: TGTGCCAGCAGTTGGGGAGGGAGCTCCTACGAGCAGTACTTC
clone size: .
D gene: TRBD2
V gene: TRBV27
J gene: TRBJ2-7

CDR3 protein: CASSQAISGITYEQYF
CDR3 DNA: TGCGCCAGCAGCCAAGCAATCAGCGGGATTACCTACGAGCAGTACTTC
clone size: once
D gene: TRBD2
V gene: TRBV4-1
J gene: TRBJ2-7